This T cell receptor beta chain is from a study of T cells in Graves' hyperthyroidism and ophthalmopathy. Amplification targeted TCR beta CDR3 regions from RNA transcripts. An initial round of RT-PCR targeting the TCR CDR3 relied on the HTBI primer set. TCRdb passed the multiplex PCR reads through MiXCR, listing each CDR3 protein once. Of 660,000 or so distinct CDR3 sequences listed, less than 25% were seen once; the top ten hold 34%. The CDR3 is 14 residues long. The V end was cut by 8 bases, the J end by 5 bases, with 15 bases between. The receptor comes from a young man with Graves' ophthalmopathy. The specimen sequenced was blood. The chain is built from TRBV12-3 or TRBV12-4 and TRBJ2-2, with TRBD2 as a possible D gene (5 bases). The CDR3 here is CASGSYRGTGELFF. CDR3 nucleotide sequence: TGTGCCAGCGGGTCGTATCGAGGGACCGGGGAGCTGTTTTTT.